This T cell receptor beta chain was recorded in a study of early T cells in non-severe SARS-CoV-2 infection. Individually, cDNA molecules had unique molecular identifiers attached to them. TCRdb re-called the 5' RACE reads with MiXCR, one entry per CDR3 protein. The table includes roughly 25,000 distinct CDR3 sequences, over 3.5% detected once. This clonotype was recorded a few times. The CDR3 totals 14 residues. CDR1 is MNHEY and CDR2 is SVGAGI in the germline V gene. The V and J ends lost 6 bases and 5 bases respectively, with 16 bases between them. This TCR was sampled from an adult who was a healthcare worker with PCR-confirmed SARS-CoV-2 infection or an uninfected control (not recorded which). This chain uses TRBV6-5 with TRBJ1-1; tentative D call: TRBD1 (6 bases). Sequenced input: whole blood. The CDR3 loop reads CASRPQGLRTEAFF. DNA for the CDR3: TGTGCCAGCAGGCCTCAGGGGCTGCGGACTGAAGCTTTCTTT.